The next 16 T cell receptor beta chains were all read from a single sample in a study of T cell responses to AZD1222 COVID-19 vaccine. Method: immunoSEQ multiplex PCR; TCRdb's copy keeps in-frame clones and lacks some. The sample records tens of thousands of clones, around 90% being singletons. Sequenced here: peripheral blood, sampled on day 0 of AZD1222 vaccination. Receptors originate from an adult in good health.

The CDR3 nucleotides read TGCGCCAGCAGCTTGGGGCCAAATAGCGGGAGGGCCCCGAATGAGCAGTTCTTC. It specifies CASSLGPNSGRAPNEQFF. This chain uses TRBV5-1 with TRBJ2-1; 11 positions match TRBD2. The CDR3 length is 18 residues. V dropped 0 bases and J dropped 7; count of bases not matched to a gene: 12. Per germline, CDR1 SGHRS and CDR2 YFSETQ.

The chain has TRBV4-1 and TRBJ2-1; 9 bases agree with TRBD2. Germline CDR1 reads MGHRA; CDR2 reads YSYEKL. This CDR3 is 15 amino acids long. V was clipped by 4 bases and J by 7 bases; unmatched bases: 8. The CDR3 protein is CASSPAGGLWNEQFF. CDR3 DNA: TGCGCCAGCAGCCCAGCGGGAGGTCTATGGAATGAGCAGTTCTTC.

The gene calls are TRBV5-1 and TRBJ2-7, with 9 positions matching TRBD1. CDR1 and CDR2 from the germline V gene are SGHRS and YFSETQ. There are 14 residues in the CDR3. Unmatched junction bases numbered 7, after V lost 4 bases and J lost 5 bases. DNA for the CDR3: TGCGCCAGCAGCCAGAGGACAGGGGAAGACGAGCAGTACTTC. The encoded protein is CASSQRTGEDEQYF.

The rearrangement joins TRBV24-1 to TRBJ1-4; 9 nucleotides match TRBD1. V lost 4 bases, J lost 5 bases, and 4 bases stayed unmatched. The germline V gene encodes CDR1 KGHDR and CDR2 SFDVKD. The CDR3 spans 15 residues. The CDR3 nucleotides read TGTGCCACCAGTGACCCGGGACAGGGCAATGAAAAACTGTTTTTT. Its translation is CATSDPGQGNEKLFF.

J is TRBJ2-1 and V is TRBV5-5; no clear D gene. V dropped 4 bases and J dropped 6 bases, with 5 bases sitting between them. Germline V gives CDR1 SGHKS, CDR2 YYEKEE (reference sequence). This CDR3 is built from 11 residues. CDR3 sequence (DNA): TGTGCCAGCAGCGCCCTCAATGAGCAGTTCTTC. This sequence encodes CASSALNEQFF.

V is TRBV27 and J is TRBJ2-7; 7 positions agree with TRBD2. This CDR3 comprises 15 residues. The junction had 12 bases not matched to a gene; V was cut back by 5 bases and J by 5 bases. Per the germline V gene, CDR1 is MNHEY and CDR2 is SMNVEV (reference sequence). The CDR3, as DNA: TGTGCCAGCAGTCCCCAGGGAGGGCTCTTGGACGAGCAGTACTTC. As protein: CASSPQGGLLDEQYF.

This sequence joins TRBV5-1 and TRBJ2-5, with D perhaps assigned TRBD1 or TRBD2 (7 bases each). Looked up from germline, CDR1 is SGHRS and CDR2 is YFSETQ. Trimming cost V 5 bases and J 5 bases, with 19 bases left between them. This CDR3 spans 15 amino acids. CDR3 loop: CASSSRAGGGETQYF. The DNA of the CDR3 is TGCGCCAGCAGTTCTCGTGCAGGGGGAGGGGAGACCCAGTACTTC.

This clone was recorded only once. The gene calls are TRBV19 and TRBJ1-2, with 7 bases that match TRBD1. This CDR3 has 17 amino acids. CDR1 LNHDA and CDR2 SQIVND come from the germline V gene (reference sequence). V lost 0 bases, J lost 2 bases, and 9 bases stayed unmatched. CDR3 loop: CASSIDADRVGNYGYTF. The CDR3 DNA reads TGTGCCAGTAGTATAGACGCCGACAGGGTGGGGAACTATGGCTACACCTTC. Full variable domain (missing parts from reference TRBV19 and TRBJ1-2): DGGITQSPKYLFRKEGQNVTLSCEQNLNHDAMYWYRQDPGQGLRLIYYSQIVNDFQKGDIAEGYSVSREKKESFPLTVTSAQKNPTAFYLCASSIDADRVGNYGYTFGSGTRLTVV.

J is TRBJ2-2 and V is TRBV25-1; 8 nucleotides agree with TRBD1. This CDR3 is 15 amino acids long. Unmatched junction bases numbered 5, after V lost 6 bases and J lost 2 bases. Germline CDR1 is MGHDK and CDR2 is SYGVNS. CDR3 region: CASSRTGINTGELFF. The DNA for the CDR3 is TGTGCCAGCAGCCGGACAGGGATAAACACCGGGGAGCTGTTTTTT.

This rearrangement joins TRBV15 to TRBJ2-2; unclear D gene. The V and J ends lost 0 bases and 0 bases respectively, with 2 bases between them. CDR3 length: 14 residues. Germline assignment: CDR1 LNHNV and CDR2 YYDKDF (reference sequence). The CDR3 sequence is CATSRETNTGELFF. CDR3 bases: TGTGCCACCAGCAGAGAAACGAACACCGGGGAGCTGTTTTTT.

This chain uses TRBV6-5 with TRBJ1-1; 9 positions agree with TRBD1. V was clipped by 6 bases and J by 10 bases; unmatched bases: 6. The CDR3 extends over 12 amino acids. Germline assignment: CDR1 MNHEY and CDR2 SVGAGI. CDR3 nucleotide sequence: TGTGCCAGCAGGGACAGGGGTAGTGGAGCTTTCTTT. Translated, it gives CASRDRGSGAFF.

The chain has TRBV14 and TRBJ2-2; D gene unclear. The CDR3 contains 16 residues. Germline loops: CDR1 SGHDN, CDR2 FVKESK. Trimming stripped 0 bases from V and 4 bases from J, with 12 bases between. The CDR3 region has the DNA TGTGCCAGCAGCCAAGATCCCCGGGCCATCACCGGGGAGCTGTTTTTT. Its protein product is CASSQDPRAITGELFF.

The rearrangement joins TRBV18 to TRBJ2-7; possible D gene TRBD1, 5 bases. Per the germline V gene, CDR1 is KGHSH and CDR2 is LQKENI. The CDR3 covers 13 residues. V was trimmed by 6 bases and J by 6 bases, leaving 15 bases between them. CDR3 nucleotide sequence: TGTGCCAGCTCCCTGGACACCCTCGGCGAGCAGTACTTC. Its protein is CASSLDTLGEQYF.

This clone was observed a single time. V usage is TRBV5-6 and J usage is TRBJ1-5; D possibly corresponds to TRBD1 (5 bases). CDR3 length: 14 residues. CDR1 SGHDT and CDR2 YYEEEE come from the germline V gene. V gave up 2 bases and J gave up 0 bases, with 6 bases separating them. DNA of the CDR3: TGTGCCAGCAGCTTCAGGGCTAGCAATCAGCCCCAGCATTTT. Amino acid sequence: CASSFRASNQPQHF.

The J gene is TRBJ1-4, the V gene TRBV28; D uncertain. V was shortened by 8 bases and J by 8 bases, with 12 bases between the two germline ends. This CDR3 region has 12 residues. The germline CDR1 and CDR2 sequences are MDHEN and SYDVKM. The CDR3 bases are TGTGCCAGCCACGGGCCGGGGGAAAAACTGTTTTTT. Its translation is CASHGPGEKLFF.

This chain connects TRBV2 to TRBJ1-1; tentative D call: TRBD1 (6 bases). Germline V gene lookup returns CDR1 SNHLY and CDR2 FYNNEI. V was pared by 6 bases and J by 1 base, with 12 bases between. This CDR3 region has 14 residues. CDR3 nucleotides: TGTGCCAGCAGCGAACAGGGCCAGAACACTGAAGCTTTCTTT. It translates to CASSEQGQNTEAFF.